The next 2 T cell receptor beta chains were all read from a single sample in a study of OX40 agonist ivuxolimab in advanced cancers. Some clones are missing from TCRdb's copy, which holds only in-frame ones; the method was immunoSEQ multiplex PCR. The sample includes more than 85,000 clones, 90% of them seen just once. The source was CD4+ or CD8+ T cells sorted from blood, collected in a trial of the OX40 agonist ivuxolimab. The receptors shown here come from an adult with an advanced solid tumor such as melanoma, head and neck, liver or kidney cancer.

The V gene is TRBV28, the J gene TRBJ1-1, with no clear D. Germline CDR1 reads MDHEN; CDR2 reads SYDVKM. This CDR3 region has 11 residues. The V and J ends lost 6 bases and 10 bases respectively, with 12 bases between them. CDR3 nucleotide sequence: TGTGCCAGCAGGACATATGAGGCAGCTTTCTTT. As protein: CASRTYEAAFF.

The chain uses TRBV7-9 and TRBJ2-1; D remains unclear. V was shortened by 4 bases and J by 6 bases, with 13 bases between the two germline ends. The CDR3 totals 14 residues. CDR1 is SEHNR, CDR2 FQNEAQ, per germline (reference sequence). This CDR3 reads CASSSVRSANEQFF. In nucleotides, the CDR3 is TGTGCCAGCAGCTCGGTTCGGTCGGCCAATGAGCAGTTCTTC.